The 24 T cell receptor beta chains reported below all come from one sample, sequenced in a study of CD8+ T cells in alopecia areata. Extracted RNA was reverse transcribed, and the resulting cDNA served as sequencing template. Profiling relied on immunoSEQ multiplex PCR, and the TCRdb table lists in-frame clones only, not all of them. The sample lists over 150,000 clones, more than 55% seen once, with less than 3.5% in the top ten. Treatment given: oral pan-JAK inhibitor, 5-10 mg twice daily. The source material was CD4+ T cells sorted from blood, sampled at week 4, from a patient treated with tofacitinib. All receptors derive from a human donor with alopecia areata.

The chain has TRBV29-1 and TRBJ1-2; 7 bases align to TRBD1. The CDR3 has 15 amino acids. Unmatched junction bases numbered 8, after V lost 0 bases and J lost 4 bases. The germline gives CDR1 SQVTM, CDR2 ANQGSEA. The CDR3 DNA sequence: TGCAGCGTTGAAGAACTTCAGGGGGAGGTCTATGGCTACACCTTC. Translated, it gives CSVEELQGEVYGYTF.

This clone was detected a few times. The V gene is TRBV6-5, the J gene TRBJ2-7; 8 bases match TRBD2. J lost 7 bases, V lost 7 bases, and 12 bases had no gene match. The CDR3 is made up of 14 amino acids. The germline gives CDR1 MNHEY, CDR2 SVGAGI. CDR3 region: CASTRPGGDGEQYF. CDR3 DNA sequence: TGTGCCAGCACTCGGCCGGGGGGGGATGGGGAGCAGTACTTC.

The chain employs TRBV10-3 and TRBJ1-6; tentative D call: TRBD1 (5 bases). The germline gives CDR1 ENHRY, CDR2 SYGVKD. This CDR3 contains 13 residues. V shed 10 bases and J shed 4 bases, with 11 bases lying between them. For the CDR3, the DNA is TGTGCCACCGGGACGGGGTATAATTCACCCCTCCACTTT. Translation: CATGTGYNSPLHF.

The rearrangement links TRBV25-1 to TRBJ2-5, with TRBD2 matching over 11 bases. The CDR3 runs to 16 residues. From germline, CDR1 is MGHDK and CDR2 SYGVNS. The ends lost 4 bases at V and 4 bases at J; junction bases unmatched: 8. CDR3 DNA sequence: TGTGCCAGCAGTGGAACTAGCGGGGGAGCCCGAGAGACCCAGTACTTC. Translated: CASSGTSGGARETQYF.

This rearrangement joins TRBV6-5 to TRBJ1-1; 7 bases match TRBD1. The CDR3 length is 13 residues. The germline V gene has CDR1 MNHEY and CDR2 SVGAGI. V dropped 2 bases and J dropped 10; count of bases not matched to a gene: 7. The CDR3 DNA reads TGTGCCAGCAGTTACAGACAGGGTGGGGGAGCTTTCTTT. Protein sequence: CASSYRQGGGAFF.

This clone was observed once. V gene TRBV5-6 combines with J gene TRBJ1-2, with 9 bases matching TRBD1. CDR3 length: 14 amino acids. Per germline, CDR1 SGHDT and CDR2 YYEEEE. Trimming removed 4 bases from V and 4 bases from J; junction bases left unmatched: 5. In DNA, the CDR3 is TGTGCCAGCAGCCTCCTACAGGGGGCCTATGGCTACACCTTC. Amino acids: CASSLLQGAYGYTF.

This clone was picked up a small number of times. CDR3 bases: TGTGCCAGCAGTTGGAACAACGGTTCACCCCTCCACTTT. It encodes CASSWNNGSPLHF. V and J are TRBV27 and TRBJ1-6; D is unresolved. Deletions cut 4 bases from V and 9 bases from J, with 10 bases between. This CDR3 has 13 amino acids. Looked up from germline, CDR1 is MNHEY and CDR2 is SMNVEV (reference sequence).

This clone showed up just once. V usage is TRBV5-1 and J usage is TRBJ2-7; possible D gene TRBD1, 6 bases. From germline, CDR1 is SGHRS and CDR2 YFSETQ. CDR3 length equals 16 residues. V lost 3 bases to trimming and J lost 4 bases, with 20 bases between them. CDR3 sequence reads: CASSSALDRPLYEQYF. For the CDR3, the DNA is TGCGCCAGCAGCTCCGCCCTAGACAGGCCCCTTTACGAGCAGTACTTC.

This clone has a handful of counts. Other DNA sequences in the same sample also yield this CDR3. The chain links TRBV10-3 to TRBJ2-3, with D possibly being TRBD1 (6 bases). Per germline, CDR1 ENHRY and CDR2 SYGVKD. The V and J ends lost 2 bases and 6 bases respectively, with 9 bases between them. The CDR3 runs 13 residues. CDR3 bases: TGTGCCATCAGTGAGGGGCAGGGGGATACGCAGTATTTT. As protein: CAISEGQGDTQYF.

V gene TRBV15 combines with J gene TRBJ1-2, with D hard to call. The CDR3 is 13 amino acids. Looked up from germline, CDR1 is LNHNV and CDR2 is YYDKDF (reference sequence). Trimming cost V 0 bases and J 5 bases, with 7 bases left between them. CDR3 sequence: CATSRDSYYGYTF. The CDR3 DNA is TGTGCCACCAGCAGAGACTCGTATTATGGCTACACCTTC.

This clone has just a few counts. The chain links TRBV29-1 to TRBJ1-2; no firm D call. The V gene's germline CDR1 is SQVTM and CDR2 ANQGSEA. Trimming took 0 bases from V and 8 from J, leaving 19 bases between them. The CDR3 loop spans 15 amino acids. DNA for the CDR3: TGCAGCGTTGAAGATCTGTTAGGAACGGTGGGGGGCTACACCTTC. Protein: CSVEDLLGTVGGYTF.

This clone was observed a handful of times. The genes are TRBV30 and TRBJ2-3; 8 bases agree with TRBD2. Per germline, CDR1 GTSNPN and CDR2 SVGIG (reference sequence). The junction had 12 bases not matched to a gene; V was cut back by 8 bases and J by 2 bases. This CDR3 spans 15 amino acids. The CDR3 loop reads CAKDGSSGFTDTQYF. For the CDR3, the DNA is TGTGCCAAGGACGGGTCTAGCGGGTTCACAGATACGCAGTATTTT.

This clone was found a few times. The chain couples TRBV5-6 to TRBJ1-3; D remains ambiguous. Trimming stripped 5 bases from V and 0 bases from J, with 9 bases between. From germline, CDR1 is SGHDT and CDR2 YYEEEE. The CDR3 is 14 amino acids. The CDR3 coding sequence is TGTGCCAGCAGGGGCCCGCTCTCTGGAAACACCATATATTTT. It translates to CASRGPLSGNTIYF.

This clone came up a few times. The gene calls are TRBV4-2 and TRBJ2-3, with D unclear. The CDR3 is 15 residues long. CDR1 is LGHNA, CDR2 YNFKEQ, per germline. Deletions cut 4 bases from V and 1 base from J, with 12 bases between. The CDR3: CASSPRRGGTDTQYF. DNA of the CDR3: TGTGCCAGCAGCCCGCGCCGCGGAGGCACAGATACGCAGTATTTT.

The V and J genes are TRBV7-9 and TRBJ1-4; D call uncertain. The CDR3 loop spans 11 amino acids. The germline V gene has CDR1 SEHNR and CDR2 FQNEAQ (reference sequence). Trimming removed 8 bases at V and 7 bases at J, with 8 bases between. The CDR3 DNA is TGTGCCAGCGACGAGGGTGAAAAACTGTTTTTT. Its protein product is CASDEGEKLFF.

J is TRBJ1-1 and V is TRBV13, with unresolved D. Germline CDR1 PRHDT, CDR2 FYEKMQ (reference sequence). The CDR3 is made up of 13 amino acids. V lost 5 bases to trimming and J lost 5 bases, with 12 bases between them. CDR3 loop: CASSLRPGTEAFF. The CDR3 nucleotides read TGTGCCAGCAGCCTTCGCCCGGGAACTGAAGCTTTCTTT.

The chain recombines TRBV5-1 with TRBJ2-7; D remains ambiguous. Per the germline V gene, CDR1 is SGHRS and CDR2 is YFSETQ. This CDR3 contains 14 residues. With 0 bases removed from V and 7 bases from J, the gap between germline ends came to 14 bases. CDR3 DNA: TGCGCCAGCAGCTTGGTTATAGGTTTCGGGGAGCAGTACTTC. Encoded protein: CASSLVIGFGEQYF.

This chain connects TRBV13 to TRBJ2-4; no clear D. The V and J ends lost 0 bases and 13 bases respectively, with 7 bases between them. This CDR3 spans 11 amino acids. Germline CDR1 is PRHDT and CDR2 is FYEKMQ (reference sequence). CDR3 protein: CASSLGPRQYF. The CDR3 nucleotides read TGTGCCAGCAGCTTAGGCCCCCGGCAGTACTTC.

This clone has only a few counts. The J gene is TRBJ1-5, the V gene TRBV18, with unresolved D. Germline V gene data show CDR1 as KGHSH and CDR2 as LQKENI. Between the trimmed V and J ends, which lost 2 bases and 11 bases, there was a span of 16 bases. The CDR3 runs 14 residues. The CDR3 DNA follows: TGTGCCAGCTCACCATCCACACTCAATCAAGCCCAGCATTTT. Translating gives CASSPSTLNQAQHF.

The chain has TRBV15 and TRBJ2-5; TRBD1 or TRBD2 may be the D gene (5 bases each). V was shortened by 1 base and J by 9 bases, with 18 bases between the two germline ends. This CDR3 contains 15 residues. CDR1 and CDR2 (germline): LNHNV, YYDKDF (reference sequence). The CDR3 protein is CATSRVQAPRGAQYF. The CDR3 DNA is TGTGCCACCAGCAGAGTTCAGGCCCCACGAGGGGCCCAGTACTTC.

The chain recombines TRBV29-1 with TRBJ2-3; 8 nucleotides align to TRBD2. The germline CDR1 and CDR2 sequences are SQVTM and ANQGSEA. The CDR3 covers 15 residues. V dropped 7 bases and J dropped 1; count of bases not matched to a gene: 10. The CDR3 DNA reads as TGCAGCGCTCAAAGGGCGGGGGGCGGCACAGATACGCAGTATTTT. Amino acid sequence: CSAQRAGGGTDTQYF.

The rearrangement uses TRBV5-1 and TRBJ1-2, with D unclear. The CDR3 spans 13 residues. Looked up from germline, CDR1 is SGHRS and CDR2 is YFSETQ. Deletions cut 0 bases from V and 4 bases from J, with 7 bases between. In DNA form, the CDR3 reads TGCGCCAGCAGCTTGGCACAGATCTATGGCTACACCTTC. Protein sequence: CASSLAQIYGYTF.

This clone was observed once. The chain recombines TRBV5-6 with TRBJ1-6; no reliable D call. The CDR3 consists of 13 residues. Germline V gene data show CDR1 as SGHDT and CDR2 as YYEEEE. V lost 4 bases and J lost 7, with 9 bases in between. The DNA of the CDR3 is TGTGCCAGCAGCCTGGGCCGGAATTCACCCCTCCACTTT. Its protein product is CASSLGRNSPLHF.

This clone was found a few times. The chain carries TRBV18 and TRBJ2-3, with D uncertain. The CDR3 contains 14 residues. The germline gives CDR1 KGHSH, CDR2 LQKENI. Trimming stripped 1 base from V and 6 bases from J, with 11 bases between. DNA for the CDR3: TGTGCCAGCTCACCACGGTTAGGCGGCGATACGCAGTATTTT. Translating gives CASSPRLGGDTQYF.